This record covers a single T cell receptor (beta chain). The sample is drawn from a study of blood T cell repertoires in COVID-19. Germline V gene data show CDR1 as SGHAT and CDR2 as FQNNGV. With 1 base removed from V and 1 base from J, the gap between germline ends came to 10 bases. The length of the CDR3 is 15 residues. In the source study's methods: Reference gene primer amplification gave nucleated cell count estimates. TCRdb's copy holds only in-frame clones and misses some; the assay was immunoSEQ multiplex PCR. Clonal size and the V and J genes are those of that table, whereas D and trimming came from the DNA. The sample consists of around 250,000 clones, roughly nine tenths of them appearing once. Clinical history reported by participants formed the basis on which cohorts were assigned.

The J gene is TRBJ2-5, the V gene TRBV11-2; D possibly corresponds to TRBD2 (5 bases). The sequenced material came from PBMCs or T cells enriched from blood (not recorded which). This clonotype was sampled from a human donor in a cohort exposed to, infected with or recovered from COVID-19 (not recorded which). The donor label of this sample is uncertain. CDR3 protein: CASSLASSIQETQYF. DNA for the CDR3: TGTGCCAGCAGCTTAGCCTCTAGCATCCAAGAGACCCAGTACTTC.